One sample yielded the 12 T cell receptor beta chains listed below, sequenced in a study of response to subunit inactivated influenza vaccine (dated by TCRdb to 2017 to 2018). Libraries came from RT-PCR. The sequencing machine was an Illumina HiSeq 2500. In TCRdb, the public reads were trimmed at Q25 with fastp and aligned with MiXCR, with productive beta chains retained. Here each entry gathers all rows of one CDR3 protein and keeps the most common genes and DNA. This sample is represented by 500,000 to 600,000 distinct CDR3 sequences; roughly 12% of them were singletons. The ten largest account for approximately 11% of the sample. The same specimen was also included in a second study, on T cells expressing NK-cell markers. The second study also describes: 5'RACE template switching, by which a universal primer site and unique molecular identifiers were added, was used to make TCR beta cDNA libraries.

The material sequenced was PBMCs from blood, taken on the day of vaccination. Every receptor here comes from a man in his fifties who received an inactivated influenza vaccine. Donor details come from another sample of the same person, matched by shared clones.

The sample holds many counts of this clonotype. The chain couples TRBV11-3 to TRBJ2-1; D unclear. Germline assignment: CDR1 SGHNT and CDR2 YENEEA. The CDR3 is 15 amino acids. Trimming removed 0 bases at V and 4 bases at J, with 10 bases between. CDR3 coding DNA: TGTGCCAGCAGCTTAGAATCACCTGGATACAATGAGCAGTTCTTC. Amino acid sequence: CASSLESPGYNEQFF.

This clonotype was detected many times. The chain is built from TRBV7-8 and TRBJ2-2; tentatively, D is TRBD1 (6 bases). Germline V gene lookup returns CDR1 SGHVS and CDR2 FQNEAQ. CDR3 size: 15 residues. Trimming stripped 3 bases from V and 2 bases from J, with 10 bases between. The CDR3 region is CASSLTGGNTGELFF. CDR3 DNA: TGTGCCAGCAGCTTGACAGGCGGCAACACCGGGGAGCTGTTTTTT.

This clonotype has more than one count but fewer than ten. The V and J genes are TRBV6-5 and TRBJ2-1; TRBD2 aligns across 9 bases. V lost 2 bases to trimming and J lost 9 bases; unmatched junction nucleotides: 8. This CDR3 comprises 15 residues. Germline V gene sequence: CDR1 MNHEY, CDR2 SVGAGI. The CDR3 sequence: CASSYTAGGPIEQFF. CDR3 sequence (DNA): TGTGCCAGCAGTTACACGGCGGGAGGGCCTATTGAGCAGTTCTTC.

This rearrangement joins TRBV18 to TRBJ2-7; TRBD1 or TRBD2 may be the D gene (5 bases each). Trimming cost V 1 base and J 3 bases, with 7 bases left between them. This CDR3 has 13 residues. Germline lookup yields CDR1 KGHSH and CDR2 LQKENI. The CDR3 loop reads CASSPRDDYEQYF. The CDR3 DNA reads as TGTGCCAGCTCACCACGGGACGACTACGAGCAGTACTTC. The full variable domain, completed using reference TRBV18 and TRBJ2-7, is NAGVMQNPRHLVRRRGQEARLRCSPMKGHSHVYWYRQLPEEGLKFMVYLQKENIIDESGMPKERFSAEFPKEGPSILRIQQVVRGDSAAYFCASSPRDDYEQYFGPGTRLTVT.

The rearrangement uses TRBV12-3 or TRBV12-4 and TRBJ2-7, with D perhaps TRBD1 or TRBD2 (5 bases each). V dropped 5 bases and J dropped 3 bases, with 14 bases sitting between them. There are 14 residues in the CDR3. The CDR3 sequence is CASSRDPTFYEQYF. In DNA, the CDR3 is TGTGCCAGCAGTCGGGACCCCACCTTCTACGAGCAGTACTTC.

The genes are TRBV18 and TRBJ1-5; D gene unclear. Germline V gene lookup returns CDR1 KGHSH and CDR2 LQKENI. The CDR3 runs to 15 residues. Trimming took off 3 bases at V and 9 bases at J, with 18 bases between the two ends. The CDR3 DNA sequence: TGTGCCAGCTCACCTGAGTGGGATCGCCGAGCGCCCCAGCATTTT. It yields the protein CASSPEWDRRAPQHF.

Many counts were recorded for this clonotype. The chain joins TRBV28 to TRBJ1-1, with 7 nucleotides matching TRBD1. Germline values: CDR1 MDHEN, CDR2 SYDVKM. The CDR3 length is 14 residues. J lost 5 bases, V lost 3 bases, and 6 bases had no gene match. In DNA, the CDR3 is TGTGCCAGCAGTTTGGAGGGGGCTTGGACTGAAGCTTTCTTT. Translating it yields CASSLEGAWTEAFF.

This clonotype turned up a few times. The chain links TRBV7-2 to TRBJ2-5; 7 positions match TRBD1. The V gene's germline CDR1 is SGHTA and CDR2 FQGNSA. The junction had 4 bases not matched to a gene; V was cut back by 4 bases and J by 5 bases. The CDR3 runs to 13 residues. The CDR3: CASSSRGLETQYF. The CDR3 coding sequence is TGTGCCAGCAGCTCAAGGGGGCTGGAGACCCAGTACTTC.

The chain couples TRBV2 to TRBJ2-1; 10 bases fit TRBD2. CDR3 length equals 14 residues. Germline CDR1 and CDR2: SNHLY and FYNNEI. V was pared by 5 bases and J by 14 bases, with 12 bases of the junction left unmatched. As DNA, the CDR3 is TGTGCCAGCAGTCGTCCTCTAGCGGGAGCGTTGGAGTTCTTC. As protein: CASSRPLAGALEFF.

This clonotype showed up just a few times. V and J are TRBV20-1 and TRBJ2-1, with a weak D call TRBD1 (6 bases). Germline V gene data show CDR1 as DFQATT and CDR2 as SNEGSKA (reference sequence). V lost 0 bases to trimming and J lost 13 bases, with 31 bases between them. The CDR3 is 18 residues long. The CDR3 bases are TGCAGTGCTAGAGATCTAACTCCACCCACAGGGCCCTTTACCCCACAGTTCTTC. This codes for CSARDLTPPTGPFTPQFF.

This clonotype showed up just a few times. V and J are TRBV20-1 and TRBJ2-1; D possibly corresponds to TRBD1 (7 bases). This CDR3 comprises 17 residues. Trimming cost V 3 bases and J 5 bases, with 23 bases left between them. Per germline, CDR1 DFQATT and CDR2 SNEGSKA (reference sequence). The chain's CDR3 is CSASPQGGATSHNEQFF. In DNA, the CDR3 is TGCAGTGCTAGTCCCCAGGGGGGAGCAACAAGCCACAATGAGCAGTTCTTC.

Written as DNA, the CDR3 is TGTGCCAGCAGCTTAAGACAGGGGCGAAGCATGAACACTGAAGCTTTCTTT. It codes for CASSLRQGRSMNTEAFF. The V and J genes are TRBV7-9 and TRBJ1-1, with 8 bases lining up with TRBD1. CDR3 length equals 17 residues. The germline V gene encodes CDR1 SEHNR and CDR2 FQNEAQ (reference sequence). The V and J ends lost 2 bases and 0 bases, in that order; junction bases with no gene match: 8.